A selection of T cell receptor beta chains follows, all from one sample in a study of blood T cells in healthy people across ages. TCRdb independently ran MiXCR on the 5' RACE reads; one entry per CDR3 protein. The sample lists approximately 770,000 distinct CDR3 sequences; roughly 64% were seen once. Sequenced: blood. The receptors come from a young man in good health. Both conserved end residues are part of each CDR3. The D gene is left open where the match is weak. A clone size is listed for some rows: how often the clone was seen (once, few, many), or a class if it is expanded.

D gene,J gene,V gene,clone size,CDR3 DNA,CDR3 protein
TRBD1,TRBJ1-4,TRBV25-1,NA,TGTGCCAGCAGTGAATGGGGGACAGGTGATCTGAGTGAAAAACTGTTTTTT,CASSEWGTGDLSEKLFF
NA,TRBJ2-2,TRBV7-9,NA,TGTGCCAGCAGCTTTCAGGGACCGCTGAGGGGCACCGGGGAGCTGTTTTTT,CASSFQGPLRGTGELFF
TRBD2,TRBJ2-7,TRBV7-6,NA,TGTGCCAGCAGCTTAGCGCCGGGACTAGTACCAGGCGAGCAGTACTTC,CASSLAPGLVPGEQYF
NA,TRBJ1-5,TRBV20-1,NA,TGCAGTGCTCTGAAACAGGCTCTTCAGCCCCAGCATTTT,CSALKQALQPQHF
TRBD2,TRBJ2-7,TRBV20-1,NA,TGCAGTGGAACTTTGGGCGGGAGCTCCTACGAGCAGTACTTC,CSGTLGGSSYEQYF
NA,TRBJ2-7,TRBV15,NA,TGTGCCACCAGCAGCCTCTACGAGCAGTACTTC,CATSSLYEQYF
NA,TRBJ1-5,TRBV20-1,few,TGCAGTGCTCCCACCTGGGGGGGAATCAATCAGCCCCAGCATTTT,CSAPTWGGINQPQHF
NA,TRBJ1-4,TRBV29-1,few,TGCAGCGCAACGACAGCCGGTAATGAAAAACTGTTTTTT,CSATTAGNEKLFF
TRBD1,TRBJ1-5,TRBV6-2/TRBV6-3,NA,TGTGCCAGCAGTTACCAGACAGGGGCCAATCAGCCCCAGCATTTT,CASSYQTGANQPQHF
NA,TRBJ1-2,TRBV2,once,TGTGCCAGCAGTGGTTGGGTCTATGGCTACACCTTC,CASSGWVYGYTF
NA,TRBJ1-4,TRBV20-1,NA,TGCAGTGCTGACGTAGGGATCAGAGCAACTAATGAAAAACTGTTTTTT,CSADVGIRATNEKLFF